The sequence of this T cell receptor (beta chain) was determined in a study of T-cell reconstitution after alpha-beta-depleted transplantation in children. Of note for this clonotype: Its antigen is undetermined.

The germline V gene encodes CDR1 SGDLS and CDR2 YYNGEE. V trimming: 4 bases; J trimming: 8 bases; junction bases outside the gene matches: 9. The CDR3 sequence is 15 residues long. Preparation of the TCRbeta library was carried out with unique molecular identifiers. In TCRdb, the PCR reads were re-called with MiXCR into one record per CDR3 protein. The table records hundreds of thousands of distinct CDR3 sequences, roughly 15% of them present only once. Findings of the study overall: Expanded graft clones, several hundred of them, were reportedly the source of alpha-beta T cells about two months after transplant. Diversity of TCRbeta at day 60 was high in some patients, arising from surviving recipient T cells and thymic progenitors. From newly produced T cells came most of the T-cell counts and diversity one year after transplant.

V and J are TRBV9 and TRBJ2-1; 10 bases align to TRBD2. The sample here was PBMCs, mostly from graft donor cells, taken 360 days after TCRalphabeta/CD19-depleted stem cell transplant. The clonotype comes from a male patient between 5 and 17 years old who had a stem cell transplant for acute lymphoblastic leukemia, so the T cells may come from the graft donor. The CDR3 nucleotides are TGTGCCAGCAGCACAAGACAGGGACTAGCGTATGAGCAGTTCTTC. It specifies CASSTRQGLAYEQFF.